The entry below describes one T cell receptor beta chain. The sample is drawn from a study of blood T cell repertoires in COVID-19. Generated by immunoSEQ multiplex PCR, the TCRdb table keeps only in-frame clones and is missing some. The data contain around 230,000 clones, about four fifths of them singletons. This receptor was identified in a woman aged 50 to 60 with acute or convalescent COVID-19. The source material was peripheral blood.

The CDR3 here is CASSLDYYGYTF. The CDR3 bases are TGTGCCAGCAGCTTAGATTATTATGGCTACACCTTC. The gene calls are TRBV7-9 and TRBJ1-2; D gene ambiguous. V was trimmed by 1 base and J by 5 bases, leaving 5 bases between them. CDR1 SEHNR and CDR2 FQNEAQ come from the germline V gene (reference sequence). The length of the CDR3 is 12 residues.